The entry below describes one T cell receptor beta chain. The antigen is not known. This sample is drawn from a study of T cell therapy after organ transplantation. Study details: Long-term post-therapy samples: blood collected 20 to 29 weeks after completing therapy. Study outcomes and limitations: Minimal repertoire change after therapy followed marked pretherapy expansions in nonresponders.

The repertoire was sequenced with immunoSEQ multiplex PCR; TCRdb's copy has only in-frame clones and lacks some. The sample yields about 20,000 clones, 84% seen once. The CDR3 consists of 15 residues. Deletions cut 5 bases from V and 3 bases from J, with 17 bases between. In germline, CDR1 is LNHDA, CDR2 SQIVND (reference sequence). Time point noted: 20-29 weeks after completion of therapy. Drug-resistant or recurrent cytomegalovirus affected these solid-organ transplant recipient patients. This chain uses TRBV19 with TRBJ2-7; weak D call: TRBD1 (6 bases). This receptor was obtained from a human patient who had received a solid organ transplant and had CMV disease. Some T cells may arise from the graft donor. Sequenced here: CD8+ T cells from blood, sampled after autologous CMV-specific T cell therapy. The CDR3 sequence is CASSLRTGWGYEQYF. The DNA of the CDR3 is TGTGCCAGTAGTCTCCGAACAGGGTGGGGCTACGAGCAGTACTTC.